These 9 T cell receptor beta chains were sequenced from one sample in a study of T-cell reconstitution after alpha-beta-depleted transplantation in children. TCRbeta library preparation incorporated unique molecular identifiers. TCRdb ran MiXCR on the PCR reads and lists one entry per CDR3 protein. The data show about 980,000 distinct CDR3 sequences, less than 30% seen once. The input for sequencing was PBMCs, mostly from graft donor cells, taken 360 days after TCRalphabeta/CD19-depleted stem cell transplant. The receptor set was obtained from a boy in the first two years of life who had a stem cell transplant for SCID, so the T cells may come from the graft donor.

This clonotype has just a few counts. The chain carries TRBV28 and TRBJ1-5; the D gene is possibly TRBD1 (5 bases). Germline loops: CDR1 MDHEN, CDR2 SYDVKM. The CDR3 runs 16 residues. V lost 6 bases to trimming and J lost 4 bases, with 19 bases between them. In DNA, the CDR3 is TGTGCCAGCAGGGCTGAAGGGGCGGGGTCAAATCAGCCCCAGCATTTT. It yields the protein CASRAEGAGSNQPQHF.

This sequence joins TRBV12-3 or TRBV12-4 and TRBJ2-2, with TRBD2 identical over 11 bases. V lost 8 bases to trimming and J lost 8 bases; unmatched junction nucleotides: 19. The CDR3 is 18 amino acids. CDR3 bases: TGTGCCAGCTGCGCTCTAGCGGGGGGTCAATTACCCCAGGGGGAGCTGTTTTTT. It codes for CASCALAGGQLPQGELFF.

This chain links TRBV12-3 or TRBV12-4 with TRBJ2-3; tentatively, D is TRBD1 or TRBD2 (5 bases each). V lost 5 bases and J lost 4, with 10 bases in between. This CDR3 is built from 13 residues. CDR3 in DNA: TGTGCCAGCAGTAGGGGAGTCCCAGATACGCAGTATTTT. Translated: CASSRGVPDTQYF.

The rearrangement uses TRBV11-1 and TRBJ2-1; D uncertain. The V gene lost 5 bases and the J gene lost 10 bases, with 12 bases spanning the gap. The CDR3 sequence is 12 residues long. Germline CDR1 reads SGHAT; CDR2 reads FQDESV (reference sequence). The CDR3 bases are TGTGCCAGCAGCCTCCGTGTCAGGGAGCAGTTCTTC. It is translated as CASSLRVREQFF.

Only a few counts were recorded for this clonotype. The chain joins TRBV9 to TRBJ2-5; perhaps TRBD1 as D (6 bases). The CDR3 sequence is 14 residues long. Germline V lookup: CDR1 SGDLS, CDR2 YYNGEE. Deletions cut 6 bases from V and 1 base from J, with 13 bases between. CDR3 nucleotides: TGTGCCAGCAATCCCGGGACACCCCAAGAGACCCAGTACTTC. Protein sequence: CASNPGTPQETQYF.

This sequence joins TRBV24-1 and TRBJ2-2; D may match TRBD1 or TRBD2 (5 bases each). The CDR3 has 14 residues. The V gene lost 6 bases and the J gene lost 4 bases, with 11 bases spanning the gap. CDR1 is KGHDR, CDR2 SFDVKD, per germline. The CDR3 region is CATSREGTTGELFF. CDR3 nucleotides: TGTGCCACCAGTAGGGAAGGGACCACCGGGGAGCTGTTTTTT.

This clonotype was seen only a few times. The rearrangement uses TRBV7-3 and TRBJ1-2; weak D call: TRBD1 (5 bases). CDR3 length equals 15 residues. Germline CDR1 SGHTA, CDR2 FQGTGA. The V end lost 8 bases, the J end lost 8 bases, and 24 bases lay between the germline ends. The chain's CDR3 is CASGGVPSRAEGYTF. In DNA form, the CDR3 reads TGTGCCAGCGGAGGGGTCCCCTCACGTGCGGAGGGCTACACCTTC.

In its sample, this clonotype was seen a few times. The V and J genes are TRBV7-2 and TRBJ1-1; tentatively, D is TRBD1 (6 bases). This CDR3 is built from 14 residues. Germline V gene lookup returns CDR1 SGHTA and CDR2 FQGNSA. Trimming left V 7 bases short and J 6 bases short, with 18 bases between. The CDR3 sequence is CASTPYREVAEAFF. In nucleotides, the CDR3 is TGTGCCAGCACCCCGTACAGGGAAGTCGCTGAAGCTTTCTTT. The variable domain in full, with the rest retrieved from reference TRBV7-2 and TRBJ1-1, is GAGVSQSPSNKVTEKGKDVELRCDPISGHTALYWYRQSLGQGLEFLIYFQGNSAPDKSGLPSDRFSAERTGGSVSTLTIQRTQQEDSAVYLCASTPYREVAEAFFGQGTRLTVV.

This rearrangement joins TRBV28 to TRBJ2-2; D perhaps matches TRBD2 (5 bases). CDR1 is MDHEN, CDR2 SYDVKM, per germline. V was clipped by 5 bases and J by 1 base, with 11 bases between them. The CDR3 length is 15 residues. The CDR3 loop is CASSMNGVNTGELFF. The CDR3 nucleotides read TGTGCCAGCAGTATGAACGGGGTGAACACCGGGGAGCTGTTTTTT.